The rows below give T cell receptor beta chains drawn from one sample of a study of Tregs in tolerant kidney transplant recipients. The assay was immunoSEQ multiplex PCR, and TCRdb's table has in-frame clones only and misses some. The top ten hold around 0.4% of the sample, which has around 75,000 clones, roughly 89% seen once. This specimen consisted of CD4+ T cells from blood, obtained before the transplant. The receptor source for this set is a human donor who received a combined kidney and bone marrow transplant. The CDR3 runs from the conserved cysteine through the conserved F or W. A D gene is named only where the DNA matches it firmly. Only some rows state a clone size, as once, few, many or a class for expanded clones.

size	V	J	D	CDR3	DNA
-	TRBV6-1	TRBJ1-3	-	CASSERSGAGNTIYF	TGTGCCAGCAGTGAAAGGTCAGGGGCTGGAAACACCATATATTTT
-	TRBV19	TRBJ2-3	-	CASSLDSYTDTQYF	TGTGCCAGTAGTCTGGACAGTTACACAGATACGCAGTATTTT
-	TRBV10-3	TRBJ2-2	TRBD2	CAISDRVAGGLRTGELFF	TGTGCCATCAGTGATCGAGTAGCGGGAGGTCTGAGGACCGGGGAGCTGTTTTTT
-	TRBV27	TRBJ1-3	TRBD1	CASSSYSNRGAGNTIYF	TGTGCCAGCAGTTCCTACTCCAACAGGGGGGCTGGAAACACCATATATTTT
-	TRBV18	TRBJ1-2	-	CASSPNGQSYGYTF	TGTGCCAGCTCACCTAATGGACAGAGTTATGGCTACACCTTC
-	TRBV19	TRBJ2-7	-	CATRTGQPQYEQYF	TGTGCCACGAGAACCGGACAGCCTCAGTACGAGCAGTACTTC
-	TRBV28	TRBJ1-2	-	CASSSGGAANYGYTF	TGTGCCAGCAGTTCGGGGGGCGCGGCGAACTATGGCTACACCTTC
once	TRBV5-6	TRBJ1-3	-	CASSLGGAGNTIYF	TGTGCCAGCAGCTTGGGCGGGGCTGGAAACACCATATATTTT
-	TRBV30	TRBJ1-2	TRBD1	CAWSAPGQPYGYTF	TGTGCCTGGAGTGCTCCGGGACAGCCCTATGGCTACACCTTC
-	TRBV7-2	TRBJ2-7	TRBD2	CASSLTSGTSYEQYF	TGTGCCAGCAGCTTGACTAGCGGGACCTCCTACGAGCAGTACTTC
once	TRBV29-1	TRBJ1-1	TRBD1	CSVGRDRASTEAFF	TGCAGCGTTGGACGAGACAGGGCGAGCACTGAAGCTTTCTTT
-	TRBV27	TRBJ2-6	TRBD1	CASSTEDRVVVLTF	TGTGCCAGCAGTACGGAGGACAGGGTGGTCGTCCTGACTTTC
once	TRBV28	TRBJ2-1	-	CASSLGGSSYNEQFF	TGTGCCAGCAGTTTAGGCGGAAGCTCCTACAATGAGCAGTTCTTC
-	TRBV5-6	TRBJ2-5	-	CASSFGRYETQYF	TGTGCCAGCAGCTTTGGGAGGTACGAGACCCAGTACTTC
-	TRBV7-9	TRBJ2-5	TRBD1	CASRRQGAETQYF	TGTGCCAGCAGGCGACAGGGGGCAGAGACCCAGTACTTC